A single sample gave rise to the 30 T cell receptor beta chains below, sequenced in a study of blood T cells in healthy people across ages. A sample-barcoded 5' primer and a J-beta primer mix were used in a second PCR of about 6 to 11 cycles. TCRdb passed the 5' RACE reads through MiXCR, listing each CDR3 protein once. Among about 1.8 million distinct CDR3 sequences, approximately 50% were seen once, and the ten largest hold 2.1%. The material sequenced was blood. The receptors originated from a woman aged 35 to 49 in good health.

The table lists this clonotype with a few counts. CDR3 in DNA: TGTGCCAGCAGATACGGAGGGAGCGAGCAGTACTTC. This sequence encodes CASRYGGSEQYF. The V gene is TRBV5-6, the J gene TRBJ2-7; D might be TRBD2 (6 bases). Per the germline V gene, CDR1 is SGHDT and CDR2 is YYEEEE. The CDR3 is 12 residues long. Trimming shortened V by 5 bases and J by 6 bases, and 12 bases separated the two germline ends.

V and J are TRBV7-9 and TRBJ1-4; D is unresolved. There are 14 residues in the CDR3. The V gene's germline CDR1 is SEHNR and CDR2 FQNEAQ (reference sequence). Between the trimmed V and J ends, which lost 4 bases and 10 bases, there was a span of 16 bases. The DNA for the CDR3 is TGTGCCAGCAGCTCCCGAGATTCGGCGGGAAAACTGTTTTTT. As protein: CASSSRDSAGKLFF.

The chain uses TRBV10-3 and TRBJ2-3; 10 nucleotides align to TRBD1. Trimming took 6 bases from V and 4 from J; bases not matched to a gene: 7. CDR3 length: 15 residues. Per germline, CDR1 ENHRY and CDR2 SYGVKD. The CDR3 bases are TGTGCCATCAGACGACAGGGGGCCCCATCAGATACGCAGTATTTT. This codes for CAIRRQGAPSDTQYF.

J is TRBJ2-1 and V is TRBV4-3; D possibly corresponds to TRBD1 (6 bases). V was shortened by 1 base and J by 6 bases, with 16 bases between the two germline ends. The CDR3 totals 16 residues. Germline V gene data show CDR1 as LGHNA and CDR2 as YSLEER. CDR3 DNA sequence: TGCGCCAGCAGCCAAGTGGGGGCAGCCGCGATCAATGAGCAGTTCTTC. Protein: CASSQVGAAAINEQFF.

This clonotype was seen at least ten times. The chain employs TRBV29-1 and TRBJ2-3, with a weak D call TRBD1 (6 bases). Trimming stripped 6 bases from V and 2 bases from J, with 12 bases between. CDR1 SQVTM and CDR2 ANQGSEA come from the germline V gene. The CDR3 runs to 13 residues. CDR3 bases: TGCAGCGTACCACAGGGTTCCACAGATACGCAGTATTTT. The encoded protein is CSVPQGSTDTQYF.

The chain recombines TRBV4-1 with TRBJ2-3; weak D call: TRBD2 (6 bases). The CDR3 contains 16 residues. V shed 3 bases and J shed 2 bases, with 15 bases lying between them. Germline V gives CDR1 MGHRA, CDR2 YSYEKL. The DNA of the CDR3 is TGCGCCAGCAGCCATCCGGGGGTGGAGGCCACAGATACGCAGTATTTT. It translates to CASSHPGVEATDTQYF.

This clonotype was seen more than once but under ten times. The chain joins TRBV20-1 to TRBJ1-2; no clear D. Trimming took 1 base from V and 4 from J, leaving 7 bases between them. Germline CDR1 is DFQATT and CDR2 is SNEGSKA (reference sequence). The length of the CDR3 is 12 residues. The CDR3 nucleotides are TGCAGTGCTAGAGGGACGGCCTATGGCTACACCTTC. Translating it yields CSARGTAYGYTF.

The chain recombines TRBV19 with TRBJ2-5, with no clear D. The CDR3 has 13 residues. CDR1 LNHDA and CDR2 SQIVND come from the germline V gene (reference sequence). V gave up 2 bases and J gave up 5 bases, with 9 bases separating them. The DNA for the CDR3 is TGTGCCAGTAGTATAAACATTGGGGAGACCCAGTACTTC. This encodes CASSINIGETQYF. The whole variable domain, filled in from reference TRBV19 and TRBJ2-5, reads DGGITQSPKYLFRKEGQNVTLSCEQNLNHDAMYWYRQDPGQGLRLIYYSQIVNDFQKGDIAEGYSVSREKKESFPLTVTSAQKNPTAFYLCASSINIGETQYFGPGTRLLVL.

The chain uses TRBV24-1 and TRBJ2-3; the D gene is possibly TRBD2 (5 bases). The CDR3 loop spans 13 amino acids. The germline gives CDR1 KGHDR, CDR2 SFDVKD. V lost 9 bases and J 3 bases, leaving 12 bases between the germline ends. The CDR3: CATAGTGTDTQYF. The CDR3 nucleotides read TGTGCCACCGCAGGCACGGGGACAGATACGCAGTATTTT.

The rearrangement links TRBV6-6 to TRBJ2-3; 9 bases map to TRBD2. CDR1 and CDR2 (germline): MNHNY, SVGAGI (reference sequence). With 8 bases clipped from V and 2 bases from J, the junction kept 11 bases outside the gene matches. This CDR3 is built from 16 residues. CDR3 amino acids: CASRPRRGGFTDTQYF. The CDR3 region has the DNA TGTGCCAGCCGACCTCGGCGGGGGGGATTCACAGATACGCAGTATTTT.

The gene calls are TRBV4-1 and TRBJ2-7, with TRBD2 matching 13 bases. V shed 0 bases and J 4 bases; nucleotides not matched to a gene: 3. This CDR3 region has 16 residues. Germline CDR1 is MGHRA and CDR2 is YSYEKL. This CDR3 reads CASSQDTTSGRYEQYF. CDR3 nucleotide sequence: TGCGCCAGCAGCCAAGATACGACTAGCGGGAGGTACGAGCAGTACTTC.

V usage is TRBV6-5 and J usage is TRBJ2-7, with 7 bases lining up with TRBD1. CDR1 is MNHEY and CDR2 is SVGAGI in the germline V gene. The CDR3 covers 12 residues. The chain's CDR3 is CTTSTGHREQYF. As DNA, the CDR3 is TGTACCACCTCGACAGGGCATCGCGAGCAGTACTTC.

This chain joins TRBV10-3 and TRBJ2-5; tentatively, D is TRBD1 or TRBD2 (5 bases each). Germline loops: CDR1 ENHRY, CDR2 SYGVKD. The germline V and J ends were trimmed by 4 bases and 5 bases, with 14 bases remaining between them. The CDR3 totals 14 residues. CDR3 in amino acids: CAISAGGRGETQYF. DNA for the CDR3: TGTGCCATCAGTGCCGGAGGTCGGGGCGAGACCCAGTACTTC.

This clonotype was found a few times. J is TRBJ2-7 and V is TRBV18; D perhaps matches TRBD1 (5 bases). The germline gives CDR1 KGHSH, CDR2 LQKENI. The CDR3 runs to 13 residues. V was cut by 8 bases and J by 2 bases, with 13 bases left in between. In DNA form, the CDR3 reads TGTGCCAGCAGTCCCAGACAGACCTACGAGCAGTACTTC. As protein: CASSPRQTYEQYF.

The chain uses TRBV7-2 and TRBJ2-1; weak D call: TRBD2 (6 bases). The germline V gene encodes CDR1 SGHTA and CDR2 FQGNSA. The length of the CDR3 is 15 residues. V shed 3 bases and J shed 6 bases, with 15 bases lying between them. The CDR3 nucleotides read TGTGCCAGCAGCTTCGGGGGTACTAGACGCAATGAGCAGTTCTTC. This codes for CASSFGGTRRNEQFF.

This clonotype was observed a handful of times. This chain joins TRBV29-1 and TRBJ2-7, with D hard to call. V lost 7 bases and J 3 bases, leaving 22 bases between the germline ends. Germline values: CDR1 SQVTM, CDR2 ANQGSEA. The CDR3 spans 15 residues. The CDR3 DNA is TGCAGCGCCGTTGAAGGGTCTGGACGCGACTACGAGCAGTACTTC. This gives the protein CSAVEGSGRDYEQYF.

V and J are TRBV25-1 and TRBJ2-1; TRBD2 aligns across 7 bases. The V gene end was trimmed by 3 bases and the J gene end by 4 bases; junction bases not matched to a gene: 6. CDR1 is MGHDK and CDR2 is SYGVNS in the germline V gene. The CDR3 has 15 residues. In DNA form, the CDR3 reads TGTGCCAGCAGTGATTGGGGGGGATGGTACAATGAGCAGTTCTTC. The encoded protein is CASSDWGGWYNEQFF.

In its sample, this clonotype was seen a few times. The CDR3 DNA is TGCGCCAGCAGCCTACTTCAGGGTTTGGGCGGGGCCAACGTCCTGACTTTC. This encodes CASSLLQGLGGANVLTF. The chain is built from TRBV4-3 and TRBJ2-6, with TRBD1 as a possible D gene (5 bases). V gave up 4 bases and J gave up 4 bases, with 17 bases separating them. Germline CDR1 and CDR2: LGHNA and YSLEER. This CDR3 has 17 residues.

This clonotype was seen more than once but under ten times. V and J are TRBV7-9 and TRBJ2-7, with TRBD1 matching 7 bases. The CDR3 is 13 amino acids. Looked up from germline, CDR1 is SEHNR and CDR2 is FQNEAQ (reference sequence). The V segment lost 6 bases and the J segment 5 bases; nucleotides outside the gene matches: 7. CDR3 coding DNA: TGTGCCAGCAGTGAGGGACAGTTGAACGAGCAGTACTTC. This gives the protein CASSEGQLNEQYF.

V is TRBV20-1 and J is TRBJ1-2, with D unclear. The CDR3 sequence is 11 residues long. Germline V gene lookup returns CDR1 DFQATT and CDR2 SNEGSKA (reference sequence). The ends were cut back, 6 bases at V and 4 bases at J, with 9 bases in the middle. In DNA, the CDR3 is TGCAGTGCCGCCCAGTCCTATGGCTACACCTTC. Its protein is CSAAQSYGYTF.

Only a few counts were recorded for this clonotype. The CDR3 DNA follows: TGCAGTGCTTATAAACGAGGGGTGGAATTGAATGAAAAACTGTTTTTT. It encodes CSAYKRGVELNEKLFF. This sequence joins TRBV20-1 and TRBJ1-4; perhaps TRBD1 as D (5 bases). Germline values: CDR1 DFQATT, CDR2 SNEGSKA (reference sequence). The CDR3 extends over 16 amino acids. The V end was cut by 5 bases, the J end by 5 bases, with 21 bases between.

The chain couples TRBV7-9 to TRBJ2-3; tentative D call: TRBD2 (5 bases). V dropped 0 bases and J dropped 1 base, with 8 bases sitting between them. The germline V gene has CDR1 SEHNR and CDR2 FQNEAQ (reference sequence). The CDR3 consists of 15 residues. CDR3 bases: TGTGCCAGCAGCTTAGCCCGGGATCGCACAGATACGCAGTATTTT. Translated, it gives CASSLARDRTDTQYF.

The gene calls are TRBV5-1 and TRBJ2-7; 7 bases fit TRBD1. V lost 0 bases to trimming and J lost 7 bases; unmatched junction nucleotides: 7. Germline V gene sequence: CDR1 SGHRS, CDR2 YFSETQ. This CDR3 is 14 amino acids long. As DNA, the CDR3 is TGCGCCAGCAGCTTGGACAGGGGATATAGGGAGCAGTACTTC. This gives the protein CASSLDRGYREQYF. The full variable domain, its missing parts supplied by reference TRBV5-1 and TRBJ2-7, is KAGVTQTPRYLIKTRGQQVTLSCSPISGHRSVSWYQQTPGQGLQFLFEYFSETQRNKGNFPGRFSGRQFSNSRSEMNVSTLELGDSALYLCASSLDRGYREQYFGPGTRLTVT.

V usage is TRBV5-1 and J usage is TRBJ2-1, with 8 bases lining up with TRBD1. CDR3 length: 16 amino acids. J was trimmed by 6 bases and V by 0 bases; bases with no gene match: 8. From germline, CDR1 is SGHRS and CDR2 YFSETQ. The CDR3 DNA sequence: TGCGCCAGCAGCTTGGCCGGGGACAGGTCTTGCAATGAGCAGTTCTTC. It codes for CASSLAGDRSCNEQFF.

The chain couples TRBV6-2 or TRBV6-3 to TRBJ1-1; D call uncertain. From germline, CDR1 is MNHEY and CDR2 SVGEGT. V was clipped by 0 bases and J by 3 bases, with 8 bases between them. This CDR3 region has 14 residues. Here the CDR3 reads CASSYSAPYTEAFF. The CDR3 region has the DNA TGTGCCAGCAGTTACTCAGCTCCGTACACTGAAGCTTTCTTT.

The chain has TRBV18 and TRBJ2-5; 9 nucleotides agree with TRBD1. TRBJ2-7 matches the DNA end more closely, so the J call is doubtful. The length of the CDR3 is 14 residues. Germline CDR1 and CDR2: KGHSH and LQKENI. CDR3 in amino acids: CASSPRTGVTEQYF. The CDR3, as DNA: TGTGCCAGCTCACCCCGGACAGGGGTTACCGAGCAGTACTTC.

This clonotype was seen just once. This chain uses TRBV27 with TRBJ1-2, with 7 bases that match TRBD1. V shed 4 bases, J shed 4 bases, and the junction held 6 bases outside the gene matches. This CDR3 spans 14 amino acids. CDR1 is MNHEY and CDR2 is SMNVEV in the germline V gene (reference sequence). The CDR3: CASSSRDRRYGYTF. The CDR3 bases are TGTGCCAGCAGTTCCCGGGACAGACGCTATGGCTACACCTTC.

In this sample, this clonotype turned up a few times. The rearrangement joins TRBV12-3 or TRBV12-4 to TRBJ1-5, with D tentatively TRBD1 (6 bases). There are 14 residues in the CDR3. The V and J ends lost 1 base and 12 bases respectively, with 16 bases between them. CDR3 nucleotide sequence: TGTGCCAGCAGTTTAGACGCAGGGAGAGGGGGCCAGCATTTT. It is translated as CASSLDAGRGGQHF.

This CDR3 reads CASSLPLAAQYF. CDR3 DNA: TGTGCCAGCAGTTTACCGCTCGCGGCGCAGTATTTT. The rearrangement joins TRBV28 to TRBJ2-3; D remains ambiguous. From germline, CDR1 is MDHEN and CDR2 SYDVKM. V lost 2 bases and J 10 bases, leaving 10 bases between the germline ends. This CDR3 spans 12 amino acids. The whole variable domain, remainder taken from reference TRBV28 and TRBJ2-3, is DVKVTQSSRYLVKRTGEKVFLECVQDMDHENMFWYRQDPGLGLRLIYFSYDVKMKEKGDIPEGYSVSREKKERFSLILESASTNQTSMYLCASSLPLAAQYFGPGTRLTVL.

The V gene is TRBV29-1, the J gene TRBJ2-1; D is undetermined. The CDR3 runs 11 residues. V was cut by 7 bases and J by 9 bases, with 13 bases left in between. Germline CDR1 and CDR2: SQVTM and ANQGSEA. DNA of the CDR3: TGCAGCGCGACTTTAGAGGTTGAGCAGTTCTTC. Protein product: CSATLEVEQFF.